This entry features one TCR beta chain sequence. The V gene end was trimmed by 0 bases and the J gene end by 4 bases; junction bases not matched to a gene: 5. The CDR3 extends over 15 amino acids. Germline V CDR1 and CDR2: MNHEY, SVGAGI. Some clones are missing from TCRdb's copy, which holds only in-frame ones; the method was immunoSEQ multiplex PCR. The sample carries 65,000 to 80,000 clones, around 97% recorded once. This sample was included in a study of technical replicates of blood from several donors. The receptor was derived from a human donor in good health. Specimen: T cells isolated from PBMCs. The chain uses TRBV6-5 and TRBJ2-5; the match to TRBD2 covers 7 bases. In nucleotides, the CDR3 is TGTGCCAGCAGTTACTCGTGGGCGGGAGTAGAGACCCAGTACTTC. Amino acids: CASSYSWAGVETQYF.